This entry lists 14 T cell receptor beta chains sequenced from one sample in a study of blood T cell repertoires in COVID-19 (dated by TCRdb to the early 2020s). Receptor libraries were prepared by the immunoSEQ multiplex PCR assay. Drawn from immuneACCESS, this table holds only the in-frame rearrangements with V and J called that TCRdb kept. Clones are partly lost; checked studies trace under half to an unresolved V gene and leave the rest unexplained. The sample yields about 210,000 clones; 70% to 90% were counted once. Less than 8% of the sample belongs to the ten largest clones. The sample consisted of peripheral blood. The source is a woman aged 45 to 65 with active or convalescent COVID-19.

The chain recombines TRBV27 with TRBJ1-4; D is uncertain. Trimming left V 1 base short and J 5 bases short, with 8 bases between. Germline-derived CDR1 and CDR2 are MNHEY and SMNVEV (reference sequence). The length of the CDR3 is 14 residues. DNA for the CDR3: TGTGCCAGCAGTTTATTTTCAAGCAATGAAAAACTGTTTTTT. This sequence encodes CASSLFSSNEKLFF.

This clone has only one observation. The chain combines TRBV10-2 with TRBJ2-1; 8 positions match TRBD2. There are 20 residues in the CDR3. Germline V gene sequence: CDR1 WSHSY, CDR2 SAAADI. Trimming cost V 2 bases and J 5 bases; bases outside gene matches: 20. As DNA, the CDR3 is TGCGCCAGCAGTGAGAGGACGGGGCAATATGGGACTAGGGCCGACAATGAGCAGTTCTTC. Its translation: CASSERTGQYGTRADNEQFF.

The rearrangement joins TRBV24-1 to TRBJ1-4; D is undetermined. Trimming took 8 bases from V and 0 from J, leaving 12 bases between them. The CDR3 loop spans 15 amino acids. CDR1 and CDR2 (germline): KGHDR, SFDVKD. The CDR3 nucleotides are TGTGCCACCATTGGGAGGTTTGCAACTAATGAAAAACTGTTTTTT. Translating it yields CATIGRFATNEKLFF.

Only one count was recorded for this clone. The rearrangement links TRBV2 to TRBJ2-5, with 10 nucleotides matching TRBD2. CDR1 is SNHLY and CDR2 is FYNNEI in the germline V gene. V shed 6 bases and J 4 bases; nucleotides not matched to a gene: 8. This CDR3 spans 15 amino acids. CDR3 DNA: TGTGCCAGCAGCGTAAGCGGGGGGGCCCGAGAGACCCAGTACTTC. Its translation: CASSVSGGARETQYF.

This sequence joins TRBV5-1 and TRBJ1-5, with a weak D call TRBD1 (5 bases). This CDR3 is 15 amino acids long. From germline, CDR1 is SGHRS and CDR2 YFSETQ. V gave up 0 bases and J gave up 1 base, with 8 bases separating them. The CDR3 DNA reads as TGCGCCAGCAGCTTGGGGGCAGGGAGCAATCAGCCCCAGCATTTT. Its translation is CASSLGAGSNQPQHF.

This clone was seen only once. The CDR3 is CAWSVRTGGQPQHF. In nucleotides, the CDR3 is TGTGCCTGGAGTGTAAGGACAGGGGGTCAGCCCCAGCATTTT. The chain couples TRBV30 to TRBJ1-5; the match to TRBD1 covers 10 bases. Germline V gene data show CDR1 as GTSNPN and CDR2 as SVGIG (reference sequence). This CDR3 comprises 14 residues. The V gene end was trimmed by 0 bases and the J gene end by 6 bases; junction bases not matched to a gene: 2. The variable domain in full, with the rest retrieved from reference TRBV30 and TRBJ1-5, is SQTIHQWPATLVQPVGSPLSLECTVEGTSNPNLYWYRQAAGRGLQLLFYSVGIGQISSEVPQNLSASRPQDRQFILSSKKLLLSDSGFYLCAWSVRTGGQPQHFGDGTRLSIL.

The rearrangement joins TRBV28 to TRBJ2-1, with TRBD2 as a possible D gene (7 bases). CDR3 length: 17 amino acids. Trimming left V 6 bases short and J 0 bases short, with 18 bases between. Germline loops: CDR1 MDHEN, CDR2 SYDVKM. The CDR3 nucleotides read TGTGCCAGCAGAGAGGGGGGGGCCCTAAGCTCCTACAATGAGCAGTTCTTC. This gives the protein CASREGGALSSYNEQFF.

The chain uses TRBV2 and TRBJ1-1; TRBD1 might be the D (6 bases). The germline gives CDR1 SNHLY, CDR2 FYNNEI. Between the trimmed V and J ends, which lost 5 bases and 0 bases, there was a span of 10 bases. The CDR3 loop spans 14 amino acids. The CDR3: CASSPQGMNTEAFF. The CDR3 nucleotides read TGTGCCAGCAGTCCCCAGGGGATGAACACTGAAGCTTTCTTT. Full variable domain (remainder filled in from reference TRBV2 and TRBJ1-1): EPEVTQTPSHQVTQMGQEVILRCVPISNHLYFYWYRQILGQKVEFLVSFYNNEISEKSEIFDDQFSVERPDGSNFTLKIRSTKLEDSAMYFCASSPQGMNTEAFFGQGTRLTVV.

The chain has TRBV3-1 (or the pseudogene TRBV3-2) and TRBJ2-2, with 9 bases aligning to TRBD1. Trimming cost V 4 bases and J 3 bases; bases outside gene matches: 9. This CDR3 comprises 17 residues. Germline V CDR1 and CDR2: LGHDT, YNNKEL (reference sequence). CDR3 residues: CASSRSGQGVHTGELFF. CDR3 bases: TGTGCCAGCAGCCGTTCGGGACAGGGTGTTCACACCGGGGAGCTGTTTTTT.

This rearrangement joins TRBV5-5 to TRBJ1-1; perhaps TRBD1 as D (6 bases). The CDR3 contains 15 residues. Per the germline V gene, CDR1 is SGHKS and CDR2 is YYEKEE (reference sequence). V lost 0 bases, J lost 0 bases, and 9 bases lay in between. The CDR3 region is CASSLGQGLNTEAFF. The DNA for the CDR3 is TGTGCCAGCAGCTTGGGGCAGGGGCTGAACACTGAAGCTTTCTTT.

The rearrangement joins TRBV11-2 to TRBJ1-2; D may be TRBD1 (5 bases). Germline V CDR1 and CDR2: SGHAT, FQNNGV. The CDR3 has 12 residues. The V end was cut by 4 bases, the J end by 4 bases, with 7 bases between. The CDR3 DNA sequence: TGTGCCAGCAGCTATGACAGCTATGGCTACACCTTC. Amino acid sequence: CASSYDSYGYTF.

Remarks on this clone: This CDR3 is also generated by other DNA sequences in the sample. This chain uses TRBV9 with TRBJ2-1; D remains unclear. This CDR3 contains 13 residues. V lost 0 bases to trimming and J lost 3 bases, with 4 bases between them. Germline assignment: CDR1 SGDLS and CDR2 YYNGEE. The CDR3 nucleotides read TGTGCCAGCAGCGTAGCGGTCTACAATGAGCAGTTCTTC. This translates into CASSVAVYNEQFF.

CDR3 region: CASRPTGAGNTIYF. The CDR3 DNA reads TGTGCCAGCAGGCCGACAGGGGCTGGAAACACCATATATTTT. The chain combines TRBV6-5 with TRBJ1-3; 8 positions agree with TRBD1. V gave up 6 bases and J gave up 2 bases; unmatched junction bases: 3. Germline V gene data show CDR1 as MNHEY and CDR2 as SVGAGI. The CDR3 has 14 residues.

V usage is TRBV28 and J usage is TRBJ1-5, with D uncertain. The CDR3 contains 12 residues. The ends were cut back, 3 bases at V and 7 bases at J, with 7 bases in the middle. Germline CDR1 and CDR2: MDHEN and SYDVKM. The CDR3 DNA reads TGTGCCAGCAGTTTGATGAGACAGCCCCAGCATTTT. Translating gives CASSLMRQPQHF.